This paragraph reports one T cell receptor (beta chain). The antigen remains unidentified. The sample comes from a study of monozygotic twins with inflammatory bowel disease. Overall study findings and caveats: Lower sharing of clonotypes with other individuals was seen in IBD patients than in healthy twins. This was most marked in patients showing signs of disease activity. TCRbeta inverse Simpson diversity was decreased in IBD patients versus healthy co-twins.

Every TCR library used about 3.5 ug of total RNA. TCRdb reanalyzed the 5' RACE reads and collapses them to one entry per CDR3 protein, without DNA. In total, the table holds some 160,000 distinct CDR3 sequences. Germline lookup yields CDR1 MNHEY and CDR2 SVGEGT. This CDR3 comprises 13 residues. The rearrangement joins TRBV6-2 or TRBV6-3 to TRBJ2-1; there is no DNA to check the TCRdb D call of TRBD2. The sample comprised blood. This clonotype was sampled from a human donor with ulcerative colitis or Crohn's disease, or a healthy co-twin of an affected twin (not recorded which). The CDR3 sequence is CASSYEADNEQFF.